This TCR beta chain was profiled in a study of cytomegalovirus exposure and HLA in healthy donors. Study-level findings and limits: Previous analysis showed most TCR beta V segments were productive about 87% or about 30% of the time.

It was with 60 Vbeta and 13 Jbeta primers that the PCR ran. TCRdb's copy holds only in-frame clones and misses some; the assay was immunoSEQ multiplex PCR. The sample lists around 170,000 clones, 60% to 85% seen once, with approximately 3.4% in the top ten. Trimming took off 3 bases at V and 2 bases at J, with 4 bases between the two ends. This CDR3 is 12 amino acids long. Germline CDR1 and CDR2: LGHNT and FRNRAP. On this clone: The antigen remains undetermined.

V and J are TRBV12-5 and TRBJ1-2; no definite D call. The clonotype originates from a woman aged 45 to 65 in good health and CMV-seropositive. Material: PBMCs. The CDR3 sequence is CASGFQNYGYTF. The CDR3 nucleotides are TGTGCTAGTGGTTTTCAGAACTATGGCTACACCTTC.